This record covers a single TCR beta chain. Antigen: not known. The sample is drawn from a study of cytomegalovirus exposure and HLA in healthy donors. General observations from the study: Confirmation was obtained in vitro that a few CMV-associated chains are specific for CMV antigens. Cytomegalovirus association was assigned to more than 150 TCR beta chains.

Data came from immunoSEQ multiplex PCR; TCRdb stores just in-frame clones and leaves some out. Of around 190,000 clones in the sample, approximately 81% are singletons; the top ten hold around a sixth. The sequence came from a man younger than 30 in good health and CMV-seropositive. Sequencing was performed on PBMCs.

The CDR3 nucleotides read TGCAGTGCTAGAGTGGGGCGCGAGCAGTACTTC. Translation gives CSARVGREQYF. The V call is TRBV20-1, the J call TRBJ2-7, with a tentative D call TRBD1 (5 bases). V lost 1 base to trimming and J lost 6 bases, with 7 bases between them. This CDR3 is built from 11 residues. Germline CDR1 reads DFQATT; CDR2 reads SNEGSKA (reference sequence).